This T cell receptor beta chain was found in a study of regulatory T cells in long-lasting Graves disease. CDR1 SNHLY and CDR2 FYNNEI come from the germline V gene. After removal of 6 bases from V and 1 base from J, the junction contained 7 bases not matched to a gene. This CDR3 spans 15 amino acids. The time point is: persistent/refractory GD, antithyroid drugs over 5 years with positive TRAb. Preparation of the TCR library used RNA extracted from PBMCs. According to the study, TCR beta libraries were built with iRepertoire HTBI primers and CDR3-region Arm-PCR. TCRdb fed the multiplex PCR reads into MiXCR, producing one record per CDR3 protein. The sample comprises roughly 450,000 distinct CDR3 sequences, around a fifth of which are singletons, and around 14% rests with the top ten.

The specimen comprised peripheral blood mononuclear cells (PBMCs), sampled when the disease was refractory, from a patient treated with antithyroid drugs. The chain has TRBV2 and TRBJ2-3; TRBD1 agrees at 7 bases. The source of this sequence is a female donor with Graves disease. DNA of the CDR3: TGTGCCAGCAGAGCAGACAGGGCGGGCACAGATACGCAGTATTTT. As protein: CASRADRAGTDTQYF.